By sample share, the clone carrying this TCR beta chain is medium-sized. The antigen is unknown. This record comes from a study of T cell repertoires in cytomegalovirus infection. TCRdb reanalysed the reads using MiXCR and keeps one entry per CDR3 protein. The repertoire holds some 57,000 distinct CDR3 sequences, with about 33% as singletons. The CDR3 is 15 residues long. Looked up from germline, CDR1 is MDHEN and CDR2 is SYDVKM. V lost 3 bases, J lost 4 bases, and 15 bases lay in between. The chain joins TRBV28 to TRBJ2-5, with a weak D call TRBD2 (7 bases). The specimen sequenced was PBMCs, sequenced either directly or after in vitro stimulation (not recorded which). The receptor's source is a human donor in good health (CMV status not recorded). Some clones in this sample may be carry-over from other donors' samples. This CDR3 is CASSFLRGGGETQYF. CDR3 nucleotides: TGTGCCAGCAGTTTCTTAAGGGGGGGGGGAGAGACCCAGTACTTC.